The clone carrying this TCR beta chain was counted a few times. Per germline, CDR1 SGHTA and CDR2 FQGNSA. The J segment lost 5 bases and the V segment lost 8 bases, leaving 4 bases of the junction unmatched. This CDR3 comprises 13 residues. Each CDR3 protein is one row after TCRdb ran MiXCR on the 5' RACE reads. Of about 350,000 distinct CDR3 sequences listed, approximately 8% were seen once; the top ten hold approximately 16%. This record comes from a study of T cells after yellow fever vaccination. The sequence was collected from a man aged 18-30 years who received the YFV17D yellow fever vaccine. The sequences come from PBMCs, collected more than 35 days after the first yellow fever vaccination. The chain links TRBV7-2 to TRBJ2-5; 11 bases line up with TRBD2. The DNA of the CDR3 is TGTGCCAGCCTACTAGCGGGGGTGGAGACCCAGTACTTC. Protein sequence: CASLLAGVETQYF.